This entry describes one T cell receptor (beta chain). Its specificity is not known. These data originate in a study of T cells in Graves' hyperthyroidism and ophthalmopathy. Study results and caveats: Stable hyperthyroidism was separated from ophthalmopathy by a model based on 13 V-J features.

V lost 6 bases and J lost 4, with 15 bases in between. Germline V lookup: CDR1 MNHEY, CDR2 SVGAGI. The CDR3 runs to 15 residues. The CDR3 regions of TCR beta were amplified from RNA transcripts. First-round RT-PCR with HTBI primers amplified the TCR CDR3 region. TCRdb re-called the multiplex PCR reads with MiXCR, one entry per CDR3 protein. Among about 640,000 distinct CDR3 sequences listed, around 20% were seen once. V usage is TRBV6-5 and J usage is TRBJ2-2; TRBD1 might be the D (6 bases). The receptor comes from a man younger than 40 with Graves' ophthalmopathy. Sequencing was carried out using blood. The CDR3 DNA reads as TGTGCCAGCAGGTACAACCAGGGGAGCACCGGGGAGCTGTTTTTT. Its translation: CASRYNQGSTGELFF.